The 24 T cell receptor beta chains given below trace back to one sample, sequenced in a study of metastatic and nonmetastatic thyroid tumors. No patient had received any treatment before thyroid surgery. TCRdb reanalyzed the PCR reads via MiXCR. The sample shows just under 45,000 clones, about 3.3% of them seen only once. Specimen: blood. Receptors were obtained from a female donor with papillary thyroid cancer or a benign thyroid nodule (not recorded which). Some clones in this sample may be carry-over from other donors' samples.

The V gene is TRBV6-4, the J gene TRBJ1-5; D is unresolved. The CDR3 has 9 residues. Trimming pared 7 bases from V and 12 bases from J, leaving 7 bases between. Germline CDR1 is MRHNA and CDR2 is SNTAGT. CDR3 region: CASIEVQHF. Here the CDR3 DNA reads TGTGCCAGCATTGAGGTCCAGCATTTT.

This clone was counted ten times or more. This chain connects TRBV6-1 to TRBJ1-1, with D hard to call. Trimming took 5 bases from V and 8 from J, leaving 15 bases between them. CDR1 MNHNS and CDR2 SASEGT come from the germline V gene. This CDR3 is built from 13 residues. CDR3 region: CASSKMDNSEAFF. In nucleotides, the CDR3 is TGTGCCAGCAGTAAAATGGATAATTCCGAAGCTTTCTTT.

This sequence joins TRBV19 and TRBJ2-2; the D gene is possibly TRBD1 (6 bases). The CDR3 sequence is 15 residues long. V lost 10 bases and J lost 0, with 15 bases in between. Germline V gene data show CDR1 as LNHDA and CDR2 as SQIVND (reference sequence). The CDR3 DNA sequence: TGTGCCACCGCCAACAGGGCCGCGAACACCGGGGAGCTGTTTTTT. Residues: CATANRAANTGELFF.

This clone was observed a few times. The chain combines TRBV20-1 with TRBJ2-7; 10 bases are a match to TRBD2. Germline assignment: CDR1 DFQATT and CDR2 SNEGSKA (reference sequence). With 0 bases clipped from V and 0 bases from J, the junction kept 2 bases outside the gene matches. CDR3 length equals 15 residues. CDR3 sequence reads: CSARDSGRNSYEQYF. As DNA, the CDR3 is TGCAGTGCTAGAGATAGCGGGAGGAACTCCTACGAGCAGTACTTC.

This clone was detected many times. The CDR3 loop reads CASSLGAGYRAPLHF. The DNA of the CDR3 is TGTGCCAGCAGTTTAGGGGCAGGGTATAGGGCACCCCTCCACTTT. This sequence joins TRBV27 and TRBJ1-6, with a possible D match to TRBD1 (5 bases). Trimming shortened V by 2 bases and J by 11 bases, and 16 bases separated the two germline ends. The CDR3 contains 15 residues. Germline CDR1 MNHEY, CDR2 SMNVEV (reference sequence).

Note on this clone: The junction does not match germline at one end; this may be a read error. The J gene is TRBJ2-7, the V gene TRBV11-2; D remains unclear. From germline, CDR1 is SGHAT and CDR2 FQNNGV. This CDR3 has 13 residues. CDR3 in amino acids: CACSLGHQYGQYF. CDR3 bases: TGTGCCTGCAGCTTAGGTCATCAATACGGGCAGTACTTC.

The chain carries TRBV15 and TRBJ2-3, with D perhaps matching TRBD1 or TRBD2 (5 bases each). The CDR3 totals 16 residues. From germline, CDR1 is LNHNV and CDR2 YYDKDF (reference sequence). Trimming cost V 1 base and J 4 bases, with 15 bases left between them. The CDR3 region has the DNA TGTGCCACCAGCAGAGTGGCAGGGTCCGGGGCAGATACGCAGTATTTT. The encoded protein is CATSRVAGSGADTQYF.

A few counts support this clone. V and J are TRBV20-1 and TRBJ1-2; the D is unclear. Trimming took off 1 base at V and 8 bases at J, with 11 bases between the two ends. The CDR3 has 12 amino acids. In germline, CDR1 is DFQATT, CDR2 SNEGSKA (reference sequence). The CDR3: CSARGSFGGYTF. The CDR3 DNA is TGCAGTGCTAGAGGCAGCTTCGGGGGCTACACCTTC.

By share, this clone counts as medium-sized. V and J are TRBV20-1 and TRBJ1-3; TRBD1 agrees at 8 bases. Germline trimming cut 6 bases from V and 4 bases from J; bases unmatched to any gene: 5. The CDR3 extends over 13 amino acids. Germline CDR1 DFQATT, CDR2 SNEGSKA (reference sequence). The CDR3 loop is CSARDRQGNTIYF. The CDR3 DNA reads as TGCAGTGCACGGGACAGGCAAGGAAACACCATATATTTT.

Many counts were recorded for this clone. The chain couples TRBV9 to TRBJ2-1, with 12 bases matching TRBD2. The J segment lost 1 base and the V segment lost 0 bases, leaving 5 bases of the junction unmatched. The CDR3 contains 18 residues. CDR1 is SGDLS and CDR2 is YYNGEE in the germline V gene. The CDR3 sequence is CASSVDTSGRMSYNEQFF. DNA of the CDR3: TGTGCCAGCAGCGTAGATACTAGCGGGAGGATGTCCTACAATGAGCAGTTCTTC.

J is TRBJ1-3 and V is TRBV12-3 or TRBV12-4, with D possibly being TRBD1 (5 bases). V gave up 5 bases and J gave up 3 bases, with 14 bases separating them. The CDR3 runs 15 residues. This CDR3 reads CASSVMTVGGNTIYF. The DNA of the CDR3 is TGTGCCAGCAGTGTCATGACAGTGGGTGGAAACACCATATATTTT.

There are many counts of this clone. This rearrangement joins TRBV28 to TRBJ2-4, with 11 positions matching TRBD1. V lost 9 bases and J lost 3; bases outside the gene matches: 13. Germline V gene sequence: CDR1 MDHEN, CDR2 SYDVKM. CDR3 length: 17 residues. The CDR3 DNA follows: TGTGCCAGGGTGTCCGGGACAGGGGGAAGGGTCAAAAACATTCAGTACTTC. Translated: CARVSGTGGRVKNIQYF.

This clone was seen only a few times. The rearrangement links TRBV28 to TRBJ1-1; D uncertain. This CDR3 has 14 residues. Germline CDR1 and CDR2: MDHEN and SYDVKM. V was cut by 3 bases and J by 0 bases, with 8 bases left in between. The CDR3 is CASSLRALNTEAFF. CDR3 DNA: TGTGCCAGCAGTTTGAGGGCACTGAACACTGAAGCTTTCTTT.

This clone was seen at least ten times. The chain recombines TRBV20-1 with TRBJ1-6, with TRBD1 matching over 11 bases. With V trimmed by 4 bases and J by 8 bases, 4 bases remained unmatched. The length of the CDR3 is 14 residues. Germline CDR1 is DFQATT and CDR2 is SNEGSKA (reference sequence). In DNA form, the CDR3 reads TGCAGTGCTAACACGGGACAGGGGGATTCACCCCTCCACTTT. Protein: CSANTGQGDSPLHF.

V is TRBV6-6 and J is TRBJ2-6; D call uncertain. CDR1 MNHNY and CDR2 SVGAGI come from the germline V gene (reference sequence). The V end was cut by 0 bases, the J end by 1 base, with 7 bases between. The CDR3 has 16 residues. The CDR3 DNA reads TGTGCCAGCAGTTACTCGGACCGATCTGGGGCCAACGTCCTGACTTTC. Translation gives CASSYSDRSGANVLTF.

This clone was found many times. At one end, the junction sequence differs from germline, possibly due to a read error. The V gene is TRBV28, the J gene TRBJ2-7, with TRBD1 matching 12 bases. The CDR3 has 12 amino acids. The germline V gene has CDR1 MDHEN and CDR2 SYDVKM. DNA of the CDR3: TGTGCCAGCAGTCGGGACAGGGGGCAGTGGAACTTC. It is translated as CASSRDRGQWNF.

This clone was seen only a few times. The V and J genes are TRBV28 and TRBJ1-3; D is uncertain. Germline V gene lookup returns CDR1 MDHEN and CDR2 SYDVKM. CDR3 length: 12 residues. The ends were cut back, 5 bases at V and 10 bases at J, with 12 bases in the middle. The CDR3 DNA follows: TGTGCCAGCAGTCCGGTAGGTCGGACCATATATTTT. Translating it yields CASSPVGRTIYF.

This clone appeared a few times. This CDR3 is CASSETQGTEQYF. CDR3 bases: TGCGCCAGCAGTGAGACACAGGGTACCGAGCAGTACTTC. This chain connects TRBV10-2 to TRBJ2-7, with D perhaps matching TRBD1 (6 bases). The germline V gene encodes CDR1 WSHSY and CDR2 SAAADI. CDR3 length equals 13 residues. The V gene lost 2 bases and the J gene lost 6 bases, with 11 bases spanning the gap.

The chain couples TRBV6-5 to TRBJ2-7; no firm D call. In germline, CDR1 is MNHEY, CDR2 SVGAGI. The CDR3 covers 13 residues. With 0 bases removed from V and 4 bases from J, the gap between germline ends came to 7 bases. The CDR3 sequence: CASSYSSTYEQYF. CDR3 in DNA: TGTGCCAGCAGTTACTCGAGTACATACGAGCAGTACTTC.

The sample holds many counts of this clone. The chain has TRBV6-1 and TRBJ1-6; D unclear. Germline V gives CDR1 MNHNS, CDR2 SASEGT. The CDR3 is made up of 13 amino acids. V gave up 3 bases and J gave up 8 bases, with 8 bases separating them. The CDR3 loop is CASSDRRDSPLHF. The CDR3 DNA sequence: TGTGCCAGCAGTGACAGAAGGGATTCACCCCTCCACTTT.

This chain uses TRBV6-4 with TRBJ1-6; D might be TRBD1 (6 bases). The CDR3 totals 12 residues. Trimming pared 3 bases from V and 13 bases from J, leaving 10 bases between. The germline CDR1 and CDR2 sequences are MRHNA and SNTAGT. The CDR3 nucleotides read TGTGCCAGCAGTGAAGGGGGTTTGCCCCTCCACTTT. Translated, it gives CASSEGGLPLHF.

This clone was counted only a few times. The chain carries TRBV6-1 and TRBJ2-2, with 7 bases matching TRBD2. The trim removed 0 bases at V and 7 bases at J, leaving 11 bases unmatched. The V gene's germline CDR1 is MNHNS and CDR2 SASEGT. The CDR3 length is 17 residues. The chain's CDR3 is CASSEALSVSGNGELFF. The DNA of the CDR3 is TGTGCCAGCAGTGAAGCTTTATCAGTGAGCGGGAACGGGGAGCTGTTTTTT.

This clone has at least ten counts. The rearrangement uses TRBV19 and TRBJ2-7; perhaps TRBD2 as D (5 bases). The CDR3 contains 15 residues. CDR1 is LNHDA and CDR2 is SQIVND in the germline V gene (reference sequence). V lost 5 bases to trimming and J lost 4 bases, with 18 bases between them. The CDR3 loop reads CASSARRFGIYEQYF. The DNA of the CDR3 is TGTGCCAGTAGTGCTAGGCGCTTCGGGATTTACGAGCAGTACTTC.

This clone was detected ten times or more. The J gene is TRBJ2-7, the V gene TRBV24-1; D uncertain. CDR1 is KGHDR and CDR2 is SFDVKD in the germline V gene. The CDR3 covers 13 residues. Trimming stripped 0 bases from V and 5 bases from J, with 7 bases between. CDR3 in DNA: TGTGCCACCAGTGATTTGCTAGGAAACGAGCAGTACTTC. Translated: CATSDLLGNEQYF.